The table lists the clone carrying this TCR beta chain with a few counts. This entry belongs to a study of T-cell reconstitution after alpha-beta-depleted transplantation in children. V was cut by 4 bases and J by 1 base, with 12 bases left in between. The CDR3 runs 14 residues. Germline values: CDR1 DFQATT, CDR2 SNEGSKA (reference sequence). Unique molecular identifiers featured in how the TCRbeta library was prepared. TCRdb recomputed calls from the PCR reads with MiXCR, one row per CDR3 protein. The sample has approximately 420,000 distinct CDR3 sequences, 9.5% to 13% seen once. Source: PBMCs from the stem cell graft donor, taken from the stem cell graft. The TCR was taken from a human donor who donated a stem cell graft to a child with acute myeloid leukemia. The V call is TRBV20-1, the J call TRBJ2-3; D gene unclear. The CDR3 loop is CSAKWVGGTDTQYF. Written as DNA, the CDR3 is TGCAGTGCTAAGTGGGTGGGCGGCACAGATACGCAGTATTTT.